Below are 15 T cell receptor beta chains sequenced from a single sample in a study of T cell responses to AZD1222 COVID-19 vaccine. Assay: immunoSEQ multiplex PCR; the TCRdb copy retains only in-frame clones and omits some. The sample holds tens of thousands of clones, roughly nine tenths seen once. The sample was peripheral blood, taken on day 0 of AZD1222 vaccination. The receptors were sampled from an adult in good health.

The chain couples TRBV13 to TRBJ2-2, with 8 bases matching TRBD1. Per germline, CDR1 PRHDT and CDR2 FYEKMQ (reference sequence). The CDR3 loop spans 14 amino acids. Trimming at V came to 5 bases and at J to 5 bases, leaving 4 bases not matched to a gene. CDR3 protein: CASSQGAVTGELFF. The CDR3 nucleotides are TGTGCCAGCAGCCAGGGGGCTGTAACCGGGGAGCTGTTTTTT.

The CDR3 loop reads CASRGEALSGNTIYF. In DNA, the CDR3 is TGTGCCAGCAGAGGGGAGGCACTCTCTGGAAACACCATATATTTT. The rearrangement uses TRBV6-5 and TRBJ1-3; TRBD1 is a possible D gene (5 bases). The V gene lost 6 bases and the J gene lost 0 bases, with 12 bases spanning the gap. The CDR3 consists of 15 residues. Germline lookup yields CDR1 MNHEY and CDR2 SVGAGI.

V gene TRBV7-2 combines with J gene TRBJ1-4; D unclear. This CDR3 comprises 14 residues. The V and J ends lost 3 bases and 8 bases respectively, with 13 bases between them. Germline-derived CDR1 and CDR2 are SGHTA and FQGNSA. The CDR3 bases are TGTGCCAGCAGCTTCGGCCGGGTGGACGAAAAACTGTTTTTT. Its translation: CASSFGRVDEKLFF.

The chain has TRBV6-6 and TRBJ1-6; TRBD1 matches 7 bases. CDR3 length equals 16 residues. The germline V gene encodes CDR1 MNHNY and CDR2 SVGAGI (reference sequence). Trimming cost V 8 bases and J 10 bases; bases outside gene matches: 17. The CDR3 loop is CASSGDTTGVASPLHF. The CDR3 nucleotides read TGTGCCAGCTCCGGAGACACAACAGGGGTGGCGTCACCCCTCCACTTT.

V gene TRBV12-3 or TRBV12-4 combines with J gene TRBJ1-1; D gene uncertain. This CDR3 is built from 13 residues. Trimming took 1 base from V and 8 from J, leaving 11 bases between them. The CDR3 region is CASSLGGTHEAFF. The CDR3, as DNA: TGTGCCAGCAGTTTAGGAGGAACCCACGAAGCTTTCTTT.

The CDR3 coding sequence is TGTGCCAGCAGCCCCTCCGTGGGCTATGAGCAGTTCTTC. This codes for CASSPSVGYEQFF. V is TRBV7-3 and J is TRBJ2-1; D is uncertain. The CDR3 consists of 13 residues. V was trimmed by 5 bases and J by 8 bases, leaving 13 bases between them. Per the germline V gene, CDR1 is SGHTA and CDR2 is FQGTGA.

The chain carries TRBV7-8 and TRBJ1-5; D ambiguous. Trimming removed 0 bases at V and 0 bases at J, with 6 bases between. Germline CDR1 and CDR2: SGHVS and FQNEAQ. CDR3 length: 15 amino acids. The CDR3 nucleotides are TGTGCCAGCAGCTTAGCCGTATATAGCAATCAGCCCCAGCATTTT. Translation: CASSLAVYSNQPQHF.

V usage is TRBV27 and J usage is TRBJ2-2, with a weak D call TRBD2 (5 bases). This CDR3 is 13 amino acids long. CDR1 is MNHEY, CDR2 SMNVEV, per germline (reference sequence). Trimming removed 7 bases at V and 1 base at J, with 7 bases between. CDR3 in amino acids: CASNEGNTGELFF. For the CDR3, the DNA is TGTGCCAGCAACGAGGGGAACACCGGGGAGCTGTTTTTT.

The chain recombines TRBV7-2 with TRBJ2-2, with unresolved D. Germline loops: CDR1 SGHTA, CDR2 FQGNSA. Trimming pared 3 bases from V and 2 bases from J, leaving 4 bases between. This CDR3 region has 13 residues. The CDR3 is CASSFSNTGELFF. The DNA for the CDR3 is TGTGCCAGCAGCTTTTCAAACACCGGGGAGCTGTTTTTT.

V usage is TRBV7-3 and J usage is TRBJ2-5; D perhaps matches TRBD1 (6 bases). This CDR3 is built from 15 residues. CDR1 SGHTA and CDR2 FQGTGA come from the germline V gene. Trimming cost V 0 bases and J 5 bases, with 13 bases left between them. The CDR3 sequence is CASSLTRDTSETQYF. The DNA for the CDR3 is TGTGCCAGCAGCTTAACCAGGGACACTTCGGAGACCCAGTACTTC.

The gene calls are TRBV2 and TRBJ1-1, with D perhaps matching TRBD1 (5 bases). The CDR3 totals 15 residues. Trimming cost V 8 bases and J 1 base, with 17 bases left between them. The germline V gene encodes CDR1 SNHLY and CDR2 FYNNEI. The CDR3 DNA reads TGTGCCAGCCGCCGGGACCGCCCTGCGAACACTGAAGCTTTCTTT. This codes for CASRRDRPANTEAFF.

This chain links TRBV6-1 with TRBJ1-1, with D perhaps matching TRBD1 (6 bases). Germline CDR1 MNHNS, CDR2 SASEGT. This CDR3 comprises 15 residues. The V gene lost 1 base and the J gene lost 4 bases, with 13 bases spanning the gap. CDR3 sequence (DNA): TGTGCCAGCAGTGAAGAAAGAGGGGGAGGCACTGAAGCTTTCTTT. Translated: CASSEERGGGTEAFF.

V and J are TRBV5-1 and TRBJ2-7, with unresolved D. Germline CDR1 reads SGHRS; CDR2 reads YFSETQ. The CDR3 spans 13 residues. V shed 1 base and J shed 0 bases, with 5 bases lying between them. The CDR3 protein is CASSLSSSYEQYF. In DNA, the CDR3 is TGCGCCAGCAGCTTGAGCAGCTCCTACGAGCAGTACTTC.

This chain uses TRBV7-3 with TRBJ2-2; D might be TRBD1 or TRBD2, each matching 5 bases. Germline loops: CDR1 SGHTA, CDR2 FQGTGA. CDR3 length: 15 amino acids. The germline V and J ends were trimmed by 5 bases and 6 bases, with 16 bases remaining between them. Here the CDR3 reads CASSAGTSLPGELFF. The CDR3 DNA reads TGTGCCAGCAGCGCCGGGACCTCTCTCCCCGGGGAGCTGTTTTTT.

The V call is TRBV11-2, the J call TRBJ2-6, with a tentative D call TRBD2 (7 bases). Deletions cut 2 bases from V and 3 bases from J, with 20 bases between. The CDR3 is 19 residues long. Germline CDR1 SGHAT, CDR2 FQNNGV. The CDR3 DNA reads as TGTGCCAGCAGCTTATCGCGCGGGCGGGGGCGTATTGGGGCCAACGTCCTGACTTTC. It codes for CASSLSRGRGRIGANVLTF.